This T cell receptor (beta chain) derives from a study of cytomegalovirus exposure and HLA in healthy donors. This donor has no recorded CMV serostatus. By frequency in the sample, this clone is medium-sized. The germline gives CDR1 MNHEY, CDR2 SVGAGI. CDR3 length equals 12 residues. V dropped 2 bases and J dropped 5 bases, with 4 bases sitting between them. Amplification used 60 Vbeta primers and 13 Jbeta primers. The method was immunoSEQ multiplex PCR; TCRdb's version includes in-frame clones alone and lacks a portion of them. The sample records about 82,000 clones, around 79% being singletons. The receptor's source is a human donor in good health. The chain carries TRBV6-5 and TRBJ2-1, with D unclear. The sample taken for sequencing was PBMCs. The CDR3 nucleotides are TGTGCCAGCAGTTACCTAAACAATGAGCAGTTCTTC. The encoded protein is CASSYLNNEQFF.